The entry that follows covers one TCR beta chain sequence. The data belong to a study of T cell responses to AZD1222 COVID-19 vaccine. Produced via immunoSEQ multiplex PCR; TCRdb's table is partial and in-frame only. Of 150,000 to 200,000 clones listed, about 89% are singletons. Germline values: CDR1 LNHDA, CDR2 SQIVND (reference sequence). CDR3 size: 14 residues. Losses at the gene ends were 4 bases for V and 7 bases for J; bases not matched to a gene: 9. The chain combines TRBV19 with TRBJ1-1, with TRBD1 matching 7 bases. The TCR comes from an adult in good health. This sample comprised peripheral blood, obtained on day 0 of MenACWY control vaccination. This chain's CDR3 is CASSTPGDSREAFF. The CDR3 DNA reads TGTGCCAGTAGTACTCCCGGGGACAGCCGTGAAGCTTTCTTT.